This TCR beta chain is drawn from a study of cytomegalovirus exposure and HLA in healthy donors. The donors were members of the validation cohort comprising roughly 130 subjects, separate from the roughly 650-subject first cohort. General study results and limits: Rare TCR sequences predominated, though certain public TCRs were found in many donors. Over 150 TCR beta chains were listed as cytomegalovirus-associated. Cytomegalovirus status was reportedly diagnosed by the classifier with high specificity and sensitivity.

Some clones are missing from TCRdb's copy, which holds only in-frame ones; the method was immunoSEQ multiplex PCR. The sample carries 95,000 to 120,000 clones, about 85% recorded once. The CDR3 has 13 residues. The germline V gene has CDR1 SGHVS and CDR2 FNYEAQ. Trimming left V 5 bases short and J 4 bases short, with 9 bases between. A word on this clone: Its target is not known.

The receptor was isolated from a woman under 30 in good health and CMV-seronegative. Sequencing used PBMCs. J is TRBJ2-1 and V is TRBV7-6, with D unclear. The DNA for the CDR3 is TGTGCCAGCAGCCCCCGCGAGTACAATGAGCAGTTCTTC. It specifies CASSPREYNEQFF.